This TCR beta chain is drawn from a study of blood T cell repertoires in COVID-19. As for the study in general: COVID-19 samples collected from the United States, Italy and Spain covered acute and convalescent phases. The analysed material was cDNA or gDNA that came from T cells, B-cell-depleted T cells, or PBMCs.

Original methodology: How many nucleated cells were present was estimated from reference gene primer amplification. Produced via immunoSEQ multiplex PCR; TCRdb's table is partial and in-frame only. The V and J calls and clone size are taken from that table; D and trimming were inferred from the DNA. The sample has around 16,000 clones; more than 65% are singletons. Germline V gene sequence: CDR1 MNHEY, CDR2 SMNVEV (reference sequence). Trimming stripped 1 base from V and 2 bases from J, with 15 bases between. The CDR3 covers 18 residues. A single count supports this clone. The chain employs TRBV27 and TRBJ2-6, with D unresolved. Sequenced: peripheral blood. The sequence derives from a human donor in a cohort sampled during active COVID-19. The CDR3 sequence: CASSLFYRRSTGANVLTF. The CDR3 bases are TGTGCCAGCAGTTTATTTTATCGGAGATCAACTGGGGCCAACGTCCTGACTTTC.